This TCR beta chain comes out of a study of T cell responses to AZD1222 COVID-19 vaccine. Concerning this clone itself: Its antigen is unidentified.

Germline V CDR1 and CDR2: SGHRS, YFSETQ. CDR3 length: 18 amino acids. J gave up 4 bases and V 2 bases, and 13 bases lay outside the gene matches. Method: immunoSEQ multiplex PCR; TCRdb's copy keeps in-frame clones and lacks some. Here the sample spans fewer than 150,000 clones, around 89% being singletons. Whole-study results and caveats: Among AZD1222 vaccinees, only 5 to 7 were seropositive at baseline.

The sequencing used peripheral blood, collected 28 days after the second AZD1222 dose. The rearrangement joins TRBV5-1 to TRBJ2-1; 9 bases match TRBD2. The TCR sequence derives from an adult who received the AZD1222 COVID-19 vaccine. CDR3 sequence reads: CASSFAELSAGGYNEQFF. The CDR3 region has the DNA TGCGCCAGCAGCTTCGCGGAGCTTTCGGCGGGGGGGTACAATGAGCAGTTCTTC.